The 11 T cell receptor beta chains listed next were all sequenced from one sample in a study of blood T cell repertoires in COVID-19. Sequencing was performed with immunoSEQ multiplex PCR; in TCRdb, only in-frame clones are kept and a portion is missing. The sample records around 68,000 clones, approximately 86% being singletons. Sequenced sample: peripheral blood. The receptors stem from a man aged 40-55 years with COVID-19, enrolled during active disease.

The rearrangement joins TRBV7-9 to TRBJ1-5, with 7 bases aligning to TRBD1. The CDR3 has 14 residues. V shed 5 bases, J shed 7 bases, and the junction held 8 bases outside the gene matches. CDR1 is SEHNR and CDR2 is FQNEAQ in the germline V gene (reference sequence). The CDR3 coding sequence is TGTGCCAGCAGCGCGGGGCGACAGGGCCAGCCCCAGCATTTT. It is translated as CASSAGRQGQPQHF. Filled out from reference TRBV7-9 and TRBJ1-5, the complete variable domain reads DTGVSQNPRHKITKRGQNVTFRCDPISEHNRLYWYRQTLGQGPEFLTYFQNEAQLEKSRLLSDRFSAERPKGSFSTLEIQRTEQGDSAMYLCASSAGRQGQPQHFGDGTRLSIL.

J is TRBJ2-1 and V is TRBV6-5, with 8 bases that match TRBD2. The J segment lost 4 bases and the V segment lost 5 bases, leaving 7 bases of the junction unmatched. The germline CDR1 and CDR2 sequences are MNHEY and SVGAGI. The CDR3 loop spans 15 amino acids. CDR3 nucleotides: TGTGCCAGCAGTCGGAGCGGGGGCGTTTACAATGAGCAGTTCTTC. Translation: CASSRSGGVYNEQFF.

A few counts support this clone. CDR3: CASSSPGQYNSPLHF. The CDR3 nucleotides are TGTGCCAGCAGCTCACCGGGACAGTATAATTCACCCCTCCACTTT. The chain has TRBV5-6 and TRBJ1-6; 7 bases fit TRBD1. J was trimmed by 4 bases and V by 3 bases; bases with no gene match: 4. CDR3 length: 15 residues. The germline gives CDR1 SGHDT, CDR2 YYEEEE. The complete variable domain, with remaining parts taken from reference TRBV5-6 and TRBJ1-6, reads DAGVTQSPTHLIKTRGQQVTLRCSPKSGHDTVSWYQQALGQGPQFIFQYYEEEERQRGNFPDRFSGHQFPNYSSELNVNALLLGDSALYLCASSSPGQYNSPLHFGNGTRLTVT.

The chain links TRBV7-8 to TRBJ1-2; no clear D gene. V gave up 2 bases and J gave up 4 bases, with 8 bases separating them. Germline assignment: CDR1 SGHVS and CDR2 FQNEAQ. The CDR3 consists of 13 residues. The CDR3 nucleotides read TGTGCCAGCAGCTTACGGCGGCCCTATGGCTACACCTTC. Translating it yields CASSLRRPYGYTF. Full variable domain (missing parts from reference TRBV7-8 and TRBJ1-2): GAGVSQSPRYKVAKRGQDVALRCDPISGHVSLFWYQQALGQGPEFLTYFQNEAQLDKSGLPSDRFFAERPEGSVSTLKIQRTQQEDSAVYLCASSLRRPYGYTFGSGTRLTVV.

This clone was counted between two and nine times. This chain joins TRBV24-1 and TRBJ2-7, with 7 bases matching TRBD1. Per germline, CDR1 KGHDR and CDR2 SFDVKD. The CDR3 runs 14 residues. The junction had 5 bases not matched to a gene; V was cut back by 4 bases and J by 3 bases. The CDR3 nucleotides are TGTGCCACCAGTGACCGACAGGGAATCTACGAGCAGTACTTC. This gives the protein CATSDRQGIYEQYF.

The CDR3 bases are TGTGCCAGCAGCGCTGCCGGGACAGGGGGGATAGGGAACATTCAGTACTTC. Residues: CASSAAGTGGIGNIQYF. The V gene is TRBV9, the J gene TRBJ2-4, with 11 nucleotides matching TRBD1. The CDR3 totals 17 residues. Germline CDR1 is SGDLS and CDR2 is YYNGEE. J lost 7 bases, V lost 3 bases, and 12 bases had no gene match. Together with reference TRBV9 and TRBJ2-4, the CDR3 gives the full variable domain: DSGVTQTPKHLITATGQRVTLRCSPRSGDLSVYWYQQSLDQGLQFLIQYYNGEERAKGNILERFSAQQFPDLHSELNLSSLELGDSALYFCASSAAGTGGIGNIQYFGAGTRLSVL.

The chain carries TRBV2 and TRBJ2-7, with D perhaps TRBD2 (6 bases). Trimming stripped 8 bases from V and 7 bases from J, with 15 bases between. The CDR3 covers 12 residues. Germline assignment: CDR1 SNHLY and CDR2 FYNNEI. In DNA form, the CDR3 reads TGTGCCAGCGGGGGAGGCTACGGGGAGCAGTACTTC. It is translated as CASGGGYGEQYF. Together with reference TRBV2 and TRBJ2-7, the CDR3 gives the full variable domain: EPEVTQTPSHQVTQMGQEVILRCVPISNHLYFYWYRQILGQKVEFLVSFYNNEISEKSEIFDDQFSVERPDGSNFTLKIRSTKLEDSAMYFCASGGGYGEQYFGPGTRLTVT.

V and J are TRBV6-5 and TRBJ1-2; D might be TRBD1 (6 bases). Trimming removed 6 bases at V and 6 bases at J, with 17 bases between. Germline V CDR1 and CDR2: MNHEY, SVGAGI. CDR3 length: 14 amino acids. CDR3 residues: CASRSRGALHGYTF. The CDR3, as DNA: TGTGCCAGCAGATCTCGGGGGGCTCTCCATGGCTACACCTTC.

This clone has a handful of counts. The V call is TRBV5-1, the J call TRBJ1-4; no clear D gene. Germline CDR1 and CDR2: SGHRS and YFSETQ. Trimming stripped 5 bases from V and 8 bases from J, with 7 bases between. This CDR3 spans 11 amino acids. CDR3 protein: CASSLDEKLFF. CDR3 DNA sequence: TGCGCCAGCAGTCTAGACGAAAAACTGTTTTTT.

V usage is TRBV7-2 and J usage is TRBJ2-5, with 9 bases that match TRBD1. The CDR3 length is 14 residues. CDR1 and CDR2 (germline): SGHTA, FQGNSA. Trimming at V came to 3 bases and at J to 5 bases, leaving 4 bases not matched to a gene. The CDR3 sequence is CASSLGQGWETQYF. CDR3 DNA sequence: TGTGCCAGCAGCTTGGGACAGGGTTGGGAGACCCAGTACTTC.

The V and J genes are TRBV9 and TRBJ2-7; TRBD1 might be the D (6 bases). Germline V gives CDR1 SGDLS, CDR2 YYNGEE. CDR3 length: 16 residues. Trimming left V 0 bases short and J 4 bases short, with 17 bases between. The CDR3 here is CASSVAAGQQSYEQYF. In nucleotides, the CDR3 is TGTGCCAGCAGCGTAGCCGCCGGACAGCAGTCTTACGAGCAGTACTTC.